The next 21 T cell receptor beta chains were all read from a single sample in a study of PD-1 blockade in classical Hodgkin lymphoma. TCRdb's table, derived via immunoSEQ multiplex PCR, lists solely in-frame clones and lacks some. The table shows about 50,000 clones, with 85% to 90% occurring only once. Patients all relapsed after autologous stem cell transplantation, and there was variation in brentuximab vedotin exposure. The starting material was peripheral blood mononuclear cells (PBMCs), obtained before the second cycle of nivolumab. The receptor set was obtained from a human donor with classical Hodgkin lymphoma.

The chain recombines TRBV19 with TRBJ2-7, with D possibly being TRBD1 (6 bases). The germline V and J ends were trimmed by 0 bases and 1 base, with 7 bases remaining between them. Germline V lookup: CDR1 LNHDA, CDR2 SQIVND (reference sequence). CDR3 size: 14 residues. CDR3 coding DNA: TGTGCCAGTAGTATAGAACAGGGTTCCTACGAGCAGTACTTC. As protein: CASSIEQGSYEQYF.

The CDR3 protein is CASSLGAQGSGQPQHF. DNA of the CDR3: TGTGCCAGCAGCTTAGGTGCCCAGGGGTCGGGTCAGCCCCAGCATTTT. V usage is TRBV7-2 and J usage is TRBJ1-5, with D tentatively TRBD1 (6 bases). The CDR3 consists of 16 residues. Trimming took 1 base from V and 6 from J, leaving 16 bases between them. The germline V gene has CDR1 SGHTA and CDR2 FQGNSA.

The CDR3 sequence: CASSLLRWGLALNEQFF. DNA for the CDR3: TGTGCCAGCAGCTTATTGAGGTGGGGACTAGCACTCAATGAGCAGTTCTTC. The chain joins TRBV7-2 to TRBJ2-1; 9 bases match TRBD2. Germline CDR1 SGHTA, CDR2 FQGNSA. V lost 2 bases and J lost 6; bases outside the gene matches: 11. This CDR3 is built from 17 residues.

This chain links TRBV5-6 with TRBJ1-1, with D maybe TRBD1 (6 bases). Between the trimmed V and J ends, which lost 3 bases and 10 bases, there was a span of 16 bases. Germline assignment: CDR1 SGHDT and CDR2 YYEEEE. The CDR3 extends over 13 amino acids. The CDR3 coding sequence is TGTGCCAGCAGCTCAAGTAGGGGGACACGAGCTTTCTTT. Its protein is CASSSSRGTRAFF.

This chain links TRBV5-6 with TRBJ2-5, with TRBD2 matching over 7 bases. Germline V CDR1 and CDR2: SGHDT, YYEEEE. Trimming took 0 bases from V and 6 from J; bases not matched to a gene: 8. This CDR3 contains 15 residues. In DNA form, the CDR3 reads TGTGCCAGCAGCTTGGAGGGACTAAGGGAACAGACCCAGTACTTC. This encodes CASSLEGLREQTQYF.

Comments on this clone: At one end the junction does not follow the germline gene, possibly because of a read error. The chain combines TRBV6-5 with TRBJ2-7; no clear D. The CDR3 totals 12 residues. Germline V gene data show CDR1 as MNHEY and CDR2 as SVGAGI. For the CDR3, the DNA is TGTGCCAGCAGTAACTCCTCTGGAGCACGGTACTTC. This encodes CASSNSSGARYF.

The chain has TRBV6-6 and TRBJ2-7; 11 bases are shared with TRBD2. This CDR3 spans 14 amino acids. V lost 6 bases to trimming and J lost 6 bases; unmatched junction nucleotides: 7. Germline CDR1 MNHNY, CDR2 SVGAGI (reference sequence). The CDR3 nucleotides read TGTGCCAGCAGCCAACTAGCGGGGGTGGGCGAGCAGTACTTC. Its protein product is CASSQLAGVGEQYF.

CDR3 DNA: TGCGCCAGCAGCTTGGCCGGAGTCTTTAATGAAAAACTGTTTTTT. It encodes CASSLAGVFNEKLFF. The chain combines TRBV5-1 with TRBJ1-4; D gene uncertain. V was pared by 0 bases and J by 4 bases, with 10 bases between. This CDR3 has 15 residues. Germline values: CDR1 SGHRS, CDR2 YFSETQ.

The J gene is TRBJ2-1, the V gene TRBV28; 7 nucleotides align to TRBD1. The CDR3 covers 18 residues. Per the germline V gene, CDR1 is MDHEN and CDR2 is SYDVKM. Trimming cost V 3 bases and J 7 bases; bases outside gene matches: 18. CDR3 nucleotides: TGTGCCAGCAGTTTGCCCGCCTCGGACAGGCCTATATCAAATGAGCAGTTCTTC. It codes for CASSLPASDRPISNEQFF.

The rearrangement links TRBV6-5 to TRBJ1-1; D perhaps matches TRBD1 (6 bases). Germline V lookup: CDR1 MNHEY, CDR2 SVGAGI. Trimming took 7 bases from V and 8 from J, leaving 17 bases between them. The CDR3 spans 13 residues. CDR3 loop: CASTSPGELEAFF. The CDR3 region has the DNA TGTGCCAGCACCAGCCCAGGGGAGCTAGAAGCTTTCTTT.

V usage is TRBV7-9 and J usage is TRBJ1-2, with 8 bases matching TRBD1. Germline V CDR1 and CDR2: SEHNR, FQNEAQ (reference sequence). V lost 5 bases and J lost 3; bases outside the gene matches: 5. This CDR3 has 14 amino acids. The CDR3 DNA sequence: TGTGCCAGCAGCCCAGGGGGCGCGGACTATGGCTACACCTTC. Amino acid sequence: CASSPGGADYGYTF.

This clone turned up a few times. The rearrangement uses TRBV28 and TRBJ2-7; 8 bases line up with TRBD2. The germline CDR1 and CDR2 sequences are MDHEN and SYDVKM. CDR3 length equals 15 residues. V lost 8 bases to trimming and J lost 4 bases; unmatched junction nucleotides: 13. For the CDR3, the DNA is TGTGCCAGCGTCGTAGCGGGGCTCGGAGCATACGAGCAGTACTTC. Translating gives CASVVAGLGAYEQYF. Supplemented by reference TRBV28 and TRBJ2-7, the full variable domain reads DVKVTQSSRYLVKRTGEKVFLECVQDMDHENMFWYRQDPGLGLRLIYFSYDVKMKEKGDIPEGYSVSREKKERFSLILESASTNQTSMYLCASVVAGLGAYEQYFGPGTRLTVT.

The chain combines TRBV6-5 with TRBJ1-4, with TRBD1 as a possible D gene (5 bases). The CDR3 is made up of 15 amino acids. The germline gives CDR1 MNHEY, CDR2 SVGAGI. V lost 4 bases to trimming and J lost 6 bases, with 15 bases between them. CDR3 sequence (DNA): TGTGCCAGCAGTTCCTATTCGGGACCCCATGAAAAACTGTTTTTT. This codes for CASSSYSGPHEKLFF.

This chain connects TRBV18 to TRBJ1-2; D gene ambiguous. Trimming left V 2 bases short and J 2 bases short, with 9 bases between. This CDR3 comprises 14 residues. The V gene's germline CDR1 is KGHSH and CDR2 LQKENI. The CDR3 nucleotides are TGTGCCAGCTCACCAGGGCGGAACAACTATGGCTACACCTTC. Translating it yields CASSPGRNNYGYTF.

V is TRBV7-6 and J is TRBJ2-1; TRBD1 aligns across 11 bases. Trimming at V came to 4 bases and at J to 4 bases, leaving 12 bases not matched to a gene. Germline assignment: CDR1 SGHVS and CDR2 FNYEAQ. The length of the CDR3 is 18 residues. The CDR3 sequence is CASSYQSGTGGKYNEQFF. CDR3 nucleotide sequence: TGTGCCAGCAGCTATCAATCCGGGACAGGGGGAAAGTACAATGAGCAGTTCTTC.

CDR3 protein: CASSSQGGSPLHF. Here the CDR3 DNA reads TGCGCCAGCAGCTCCCAGGGAGGTTCACCCCTCCACTTT. The V call is TRBV5-1, the J call TRBJ1-6; tentatively, D is TRBD1 (5 bases). The CDR3 consists of 13 residues. Per germline, CDR1 SGHRS and CDR2 YFSETQ. The V end was cut by 3 bases, the J end by 9 bases, with 10 bases between.

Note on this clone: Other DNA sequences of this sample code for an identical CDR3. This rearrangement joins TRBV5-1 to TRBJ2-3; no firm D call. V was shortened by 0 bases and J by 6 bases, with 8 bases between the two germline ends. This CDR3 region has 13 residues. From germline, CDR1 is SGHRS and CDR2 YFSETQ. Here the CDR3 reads CASSLGAGDTQYF. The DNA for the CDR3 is TGCGCCAGCAGCTTGGGGGCTGGGGATACGCAGTATTTT.

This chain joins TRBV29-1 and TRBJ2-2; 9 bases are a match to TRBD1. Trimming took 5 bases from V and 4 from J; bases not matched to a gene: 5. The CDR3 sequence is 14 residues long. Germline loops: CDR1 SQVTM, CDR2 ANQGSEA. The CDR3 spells CSVSDRGVTGELFF. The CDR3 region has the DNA TGCAGCGTTTCCGACAGGGGGGTCACCGGGGAGCTGTTTTTT.

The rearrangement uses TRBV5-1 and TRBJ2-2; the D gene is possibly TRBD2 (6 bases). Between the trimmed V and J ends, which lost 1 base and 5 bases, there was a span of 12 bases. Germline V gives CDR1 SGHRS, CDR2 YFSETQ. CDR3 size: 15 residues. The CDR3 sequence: CASSLSGVGTGELFF. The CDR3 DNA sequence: TGCGCCAGCAGCTTGTCGGGGGTCGGGACCGGGGAGCTGTTTTTT.

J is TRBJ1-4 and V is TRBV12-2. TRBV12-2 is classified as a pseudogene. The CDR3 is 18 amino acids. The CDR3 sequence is CASRLWRGGIATNEKLFF. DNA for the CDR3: TGTGCAAGTCGCTTATGGAGGGGGGGAATTGCAACTAATGAAAAACTGTTTTTT.

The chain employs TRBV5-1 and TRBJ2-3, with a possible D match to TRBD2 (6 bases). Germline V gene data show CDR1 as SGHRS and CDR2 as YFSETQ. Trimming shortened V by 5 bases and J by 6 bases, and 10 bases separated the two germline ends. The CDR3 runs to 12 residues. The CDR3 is CASSFGGDTQYF. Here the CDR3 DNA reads TGCGCCAGCAGTTTTGGGGGGGATACGCAGTATTTT.